This TCR beta chain was identified in a study of cytomegalovirus exposure and HLA in healthy donors. General study findings and limits: Investigators reported over 150 TCR beta chains as tied to cytomegalovirus. HLA allele associations emerged for 15,000 to 20,000 TCR beta sequences in a later analysis, at 0.05 false discovery rate. A later analysis reportedly found fewer N-insertions in an Asian-associated ancestry cluster than the approximately 730-donor mean.

This CDR3 has 12 amino acids. Germline-derived CDR1 and CDR2 are SGDLS and YYNGEE. Turning to this clone: Its specificity is not known. One end of the junction is discordant with germline, which a read error may explain.

Amplification used 60 Vbeta primers and 13 Jbeta primers. Measured with immunoSEQ multiplex PCR; TCRdb has only the in-frame clones, and not every one. This table holds 160,000 or so clones, approximately 80% found once. The origin of this receptor is a man aged 25 to 40 in good health and CMV-seropositive. Sequences were obtained from PBMCs. The rearrangement joins TRBV9 to TRBJ2-5; 8 bases agree with TRBD2. CDR3 in DNA: TGTGCCAGTAGCGGGGAGGCGGAGACCCAGTACTTC. It encodes CASSGEAETQYF.